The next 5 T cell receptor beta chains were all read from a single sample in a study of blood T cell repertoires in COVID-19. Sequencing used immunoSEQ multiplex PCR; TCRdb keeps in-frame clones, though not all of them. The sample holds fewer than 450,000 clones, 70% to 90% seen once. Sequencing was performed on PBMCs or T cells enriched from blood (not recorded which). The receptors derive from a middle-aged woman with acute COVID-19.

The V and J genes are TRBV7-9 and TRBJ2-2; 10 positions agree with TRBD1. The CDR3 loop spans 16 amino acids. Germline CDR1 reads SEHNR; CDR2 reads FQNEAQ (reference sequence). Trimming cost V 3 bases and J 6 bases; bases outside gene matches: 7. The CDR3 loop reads CASSLAGTGDAGELFF. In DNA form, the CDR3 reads TGTGCCAGCAGCTTGGCCGGGACAGGGGATGCCGGGGAGCTGTTTTTT.

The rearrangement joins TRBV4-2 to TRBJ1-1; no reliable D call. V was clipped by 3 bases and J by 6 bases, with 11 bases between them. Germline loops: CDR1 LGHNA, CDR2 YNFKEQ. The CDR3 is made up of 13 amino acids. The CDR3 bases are TGTGCCAGCAGCCAGGTCGGTTCGCCTGAAGCTTTCTTT. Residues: CASSQVGSPEAFF.

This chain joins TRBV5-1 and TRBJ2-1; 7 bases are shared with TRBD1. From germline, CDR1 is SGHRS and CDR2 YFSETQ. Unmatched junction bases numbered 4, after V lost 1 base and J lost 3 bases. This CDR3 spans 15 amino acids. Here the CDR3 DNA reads TGCGCCAGCAGCTTGCAGGGGGAAAACTACAATGAGCAGTTCTTC. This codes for CASSLQGENYNEQFF.

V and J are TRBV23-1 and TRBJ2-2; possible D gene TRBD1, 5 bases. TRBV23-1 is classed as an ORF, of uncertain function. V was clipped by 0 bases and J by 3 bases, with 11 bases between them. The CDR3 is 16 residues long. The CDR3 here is CASSQSQGVYTGELFF. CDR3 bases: TGCGCCAGCAGTCAATCCCAAGGGGTATACACCGGGGAGCTGTTTTTT.

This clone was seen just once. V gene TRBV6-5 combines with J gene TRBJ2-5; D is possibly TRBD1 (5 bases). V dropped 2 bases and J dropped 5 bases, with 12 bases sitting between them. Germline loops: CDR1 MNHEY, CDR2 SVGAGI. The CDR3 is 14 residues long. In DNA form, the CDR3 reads TGTGCCAGCAGTTACCTCCAGGGTGGGGAGACCCAGTACTTC. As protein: CASSYLQGGETQYF.